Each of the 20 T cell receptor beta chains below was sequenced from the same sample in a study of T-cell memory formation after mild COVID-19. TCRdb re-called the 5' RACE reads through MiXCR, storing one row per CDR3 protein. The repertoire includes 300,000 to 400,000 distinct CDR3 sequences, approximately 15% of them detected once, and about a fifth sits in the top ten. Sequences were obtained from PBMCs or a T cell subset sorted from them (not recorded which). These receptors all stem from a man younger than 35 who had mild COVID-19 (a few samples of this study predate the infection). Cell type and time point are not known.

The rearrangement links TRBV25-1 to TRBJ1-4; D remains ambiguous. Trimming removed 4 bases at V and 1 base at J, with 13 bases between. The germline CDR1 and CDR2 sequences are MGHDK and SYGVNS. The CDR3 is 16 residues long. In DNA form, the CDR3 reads TGTGCCAGCAGTGCGGAAGTTGTGGTAACTAATGAAAAACTGTTTTTT. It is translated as CASSAEVVVTNEKLFF.

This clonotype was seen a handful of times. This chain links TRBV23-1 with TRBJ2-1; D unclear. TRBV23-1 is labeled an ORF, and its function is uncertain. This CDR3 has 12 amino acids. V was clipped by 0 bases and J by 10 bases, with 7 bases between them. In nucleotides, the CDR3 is TGCGCCAGCAGTCAATCTCGACGGGAGCAGTTCTTC. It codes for CASSQSRREQFF.

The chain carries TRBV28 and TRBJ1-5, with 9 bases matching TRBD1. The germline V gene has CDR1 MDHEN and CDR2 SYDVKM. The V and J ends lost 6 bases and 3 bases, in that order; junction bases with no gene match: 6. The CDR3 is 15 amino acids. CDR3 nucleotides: TGTGCCAGCAGACGACAGGGGGGAGACAATCAGCCCCAGCATTTT. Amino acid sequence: CASRRQGGDNQPQHF.

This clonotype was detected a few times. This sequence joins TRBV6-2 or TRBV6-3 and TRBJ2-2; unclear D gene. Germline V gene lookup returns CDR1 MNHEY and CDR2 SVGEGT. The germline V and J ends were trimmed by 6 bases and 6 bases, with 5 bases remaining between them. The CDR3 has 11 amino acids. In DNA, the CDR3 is TGTGCCAGCAGGGTCCCCGGGGAGCTGTTTTTT. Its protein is CASRVPGELFF.

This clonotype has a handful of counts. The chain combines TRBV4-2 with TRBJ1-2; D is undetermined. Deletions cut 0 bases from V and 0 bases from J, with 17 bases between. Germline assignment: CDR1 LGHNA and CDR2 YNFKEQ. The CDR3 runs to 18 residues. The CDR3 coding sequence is TGTGCCAGCAGCCAAGATCTGGTGGCTCTTAAAGCTAACTATGGCTACACCTTC. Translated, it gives CASSQDLVALKANYGYTF.

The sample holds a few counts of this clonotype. CDR3 amino acids: CASSLRGGDEQYV. Here the CDR3 DNA reads TGTGCCAGCAGCCTCCGTGGTGGCGACGAGCAGTACGTC. The chain recombines TRBV28 with TRBJ2-7; D uncertain. The germline V gene has CDR1 MDHEN and CDR2 SYDVKM. This CDR3 has 13 amino acids. The V gene lost 6 bases and the J gene lost 5 bases, with 14 bases spanning the gap.

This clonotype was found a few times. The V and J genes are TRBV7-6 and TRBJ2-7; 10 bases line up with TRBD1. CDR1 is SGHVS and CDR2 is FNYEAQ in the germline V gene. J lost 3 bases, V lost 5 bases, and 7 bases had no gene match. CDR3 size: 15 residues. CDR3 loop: CASSPGQGGLYEQYF. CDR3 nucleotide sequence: TGTGCCAGCAGCCCCGGACAGGGGGGCCTCTACGAGCAGTACTTC.

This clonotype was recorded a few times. The CDR3 here is CARNRDLNYEQYV. CDR3 DNA: TGCGCCAGGAACAGGGACCTCAACTACGAGCAGTACGTC. The rearrangement joins TRBV5-1 to TRBJ2-7, with TRBD1 as a possible D gene (6 bases). Germline CDR1 SGHRS, CDR2 YFSETQ. The CDR3 spans 13 residues. V dropped 8 bases and J dropped 3 bases, with 15 bases sitting between them.

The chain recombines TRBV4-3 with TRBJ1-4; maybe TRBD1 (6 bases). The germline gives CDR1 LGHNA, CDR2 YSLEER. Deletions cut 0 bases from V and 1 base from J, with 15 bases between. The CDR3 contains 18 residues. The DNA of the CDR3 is TGCGCCAGCAGCCAAGACTGGCAGGGGAGGGGAACTAATGAAAAACTGTTTTTT. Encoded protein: CASSQDWQGRGTNEKLFF.

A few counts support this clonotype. The CDR3 here is CASSPGDRTYEQYF. The CDR3 DNA sequence: TGCGCCAGCAGCCCAGGGGACAGGACCTACGAGCAGTACTTC. The V gene is TRBV5-1, the J gene TRBJ2-7, with TRBD1 matching over 8 bases. The CDR3 extends over 14 amino acids. CDR1 and CDR2 (germline): SGHRS, YFSETQ. J was trimmed by 2 bases and V by 4 bases; bases with no gene match: 5.

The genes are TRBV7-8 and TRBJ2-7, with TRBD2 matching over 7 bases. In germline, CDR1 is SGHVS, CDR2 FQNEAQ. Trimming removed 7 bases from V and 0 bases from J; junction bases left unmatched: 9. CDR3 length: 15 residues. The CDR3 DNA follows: TGTGCCAGCACCGTGGGAGGGGCCTACTCCTACGAGCAGTACGTC. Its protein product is CASTVGGAYSYEQYV.

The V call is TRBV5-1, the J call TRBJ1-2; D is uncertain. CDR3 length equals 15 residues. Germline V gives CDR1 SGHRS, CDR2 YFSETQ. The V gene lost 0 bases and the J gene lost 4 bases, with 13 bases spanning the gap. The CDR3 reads CASSLVAGPGYGYTF. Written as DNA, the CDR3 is TGCGCCAGCAGCTTGGTGGCAGGACCGGGCTATGGCTACACCTTC.

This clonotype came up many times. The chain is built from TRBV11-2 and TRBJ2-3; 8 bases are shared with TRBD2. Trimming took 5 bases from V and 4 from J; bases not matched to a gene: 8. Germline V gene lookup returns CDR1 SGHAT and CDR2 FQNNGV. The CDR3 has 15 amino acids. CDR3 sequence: CASSLSGLDSDTQYF. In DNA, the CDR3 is TGTGCCAGCAGCCTCTCGGGACTAGATTCAGATACGCAGTATTTT.

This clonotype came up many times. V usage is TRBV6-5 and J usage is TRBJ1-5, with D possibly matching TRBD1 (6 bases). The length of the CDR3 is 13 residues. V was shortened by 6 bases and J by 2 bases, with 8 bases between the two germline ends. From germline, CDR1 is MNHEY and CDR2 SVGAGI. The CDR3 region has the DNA TGTGCCAGCAGCTACAGGGGCAATCAGCCCCAGCATTTT. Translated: CASSYRGNQPQHF.

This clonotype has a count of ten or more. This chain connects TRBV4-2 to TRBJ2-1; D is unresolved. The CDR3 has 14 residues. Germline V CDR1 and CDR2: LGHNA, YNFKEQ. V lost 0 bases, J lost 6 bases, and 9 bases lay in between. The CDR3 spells CASSQDSLLNEQFF. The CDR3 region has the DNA TGTGCCAGCAGCCAAGATTCCCTTCTCAATGAGCAGTTCTTC.

The CDR3 is CASSLDRREKLFF. CDR3 nucleotide sequence: TGTGCCAGCAGTTTAGACAGACGGGAAAAACTGTTTTTT. This chain links TRBV2 with TRBJ1-4, with D possibly matching TRBD1 (5 bases). The CDR3 contains 13 residues. Germline V lookup: CDR1 SNHLY, CDR2 FYNNEI. V lost 5 bases, J lost 8 bases, and 12 bases lay in between.

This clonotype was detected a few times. CDR3 region: CASSQFCQGTGNTIYF. The CDR3 DNA reads TGTGCCAGCAGCCAGTTCTGTCAGGGAACTGGAAACACCATATATTTT. This chain connects TRBV7-7 to TRBJ1-3; a possible D gene is TRBD1 (5 bases). Per germline, CDR1 SSHAT and CDR2 FNYEAQ (reference sequence). The CDR3 covers 16 residues. V was pared by 5 bases and J by 2 bases, with 16 bases between. The whole variable domain, filled in from reference TRBV7-7 and TRBJ1-3, reads GAGVSQSPRYKVTKRGQDVTLRCDPISSHATLYWYQQALGQGPEFLTYFNYEAQPDKSGLPSDRFSAERPEGSISTLTIQRTEQRDSAMYRCASSQFCQGTGNTIYFGEGSWLTVV.

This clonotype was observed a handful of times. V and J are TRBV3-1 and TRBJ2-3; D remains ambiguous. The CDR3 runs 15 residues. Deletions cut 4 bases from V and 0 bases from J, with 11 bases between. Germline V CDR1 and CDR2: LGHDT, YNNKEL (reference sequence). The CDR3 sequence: CASSPTVGSTDTQYF. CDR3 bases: TGTGCCAGCAGCCCTACGGTGGGGAGCACAGATACGCAGTATTTT.

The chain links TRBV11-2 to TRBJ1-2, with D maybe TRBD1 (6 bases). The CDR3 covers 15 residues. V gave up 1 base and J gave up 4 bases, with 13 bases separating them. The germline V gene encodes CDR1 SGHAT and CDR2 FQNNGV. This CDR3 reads CASSLGGTRAYGYTF. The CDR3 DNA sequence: TGTGCCAGCAGCTTAGGAGGGACACGGGCCTATGGCTACACCTTC. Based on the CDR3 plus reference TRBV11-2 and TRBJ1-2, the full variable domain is EAGVAQSPRYKIIEKRQSVAFWCNPISGHATLYWYQQILGQGPKLLIQFQNNGVVDDSQLPKDRFSAERLKGVDSTLKIQPAKLEDSAVYLCASSLGGTRAYGYTFGSGTRLTVV.

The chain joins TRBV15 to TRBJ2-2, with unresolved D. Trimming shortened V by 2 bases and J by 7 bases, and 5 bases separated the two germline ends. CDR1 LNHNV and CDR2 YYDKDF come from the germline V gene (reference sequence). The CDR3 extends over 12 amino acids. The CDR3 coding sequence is TGTGCCACCAGCAGATTGGGCGGGGAGCTGTTTTTT. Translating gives CATSRLGGELFF.